This TCR beta chain was captured by sequencing in a study of cytomegalovirus exposure and HLA in healthy donors. With 60 Vbeta and 13 Jbeta primers, the PCR was carried out. Data came from immunoSEQ multiplex PCR; TCRdb stores just in-frame clones and leaves some out. In the table there are about 150,000 clones, about two thirds of which are singletons. The sample was PBMCs. This receptor was obtained from a man aged 25-40 years in good health and CMV-seropositive.

CDR3 protein: CASSPQDTYEQYF. Written as DNA, the CDR3 is TGTGCCAGCTCACCTCAGGATACCTACGAGCAGTACTTC. V gene TRBV18 combines with J gene TRBJ2-7; D unclear. V gave up 3 bases and J gave up 2 bases, with 8 bases separating them. The germline V gene has CDR1 KGHSH and CDR2 LQKENI. This CDR3 comprises 13 residues.